This T cell receptor beta chain was recovered during a study of cytomegalovirus exposure and HLA in healthy donors. A word on this clone: Its cognate antigen is unknown.

PCR primers comprised 60 Vbeta and 13 Jbeta primers. TCRdb's copy holds only in-frame clones and misses some; the assay was immunoSEQ multiplex PCR. The sample yields some 140,000 clones, nearly 80% seen once. Trimming stripped 5 bases from V and 0 bases from J, with 12 bases between. This CDR3 contains 15 residues. The germline V gene encodes CDR1 SGHNT and CDR2 YYREEE (reference sequence). Overall study findings and caveats: Common viral pathogens seemed, in a later analysis, to connect with several of the most significant clusters. Later analysis revealed greater clonal expansion in HLA-associated TCR beta chains than in equally common others. Using the classifier, cytomegalovirus status was reportedly diagnosed with high specificity and sensitivity.

Sequenced sample: PBMCs. This clonotype was sampled from a young man in good health and CMV-seropositive. This chain joins TRBV5-4 and TRBJ1-5, with D unclear. CDR3 in DNA: TGTGCCAGCAGGGACTCGGCAGATAGCAATCAGCCCCAGCATTTT. Its translation: CASRDSADSNQPQHF.